This TCR beta chain was captured by sequencing in a study of cytomegalovirus exposure and HLA in healthy donors (dated by TCRdb to the late 2010s). Notes on the research overall: An earlier analysis of a few hundred of the donors reported roughly 300 Gb of sequence data and 95 million to 120 million unique TCR beta sequences obtained from 150 million to 200 million T cells. Every repertoire in the discovery cohort had been generated on one and the same sequencing platform. Around 320 gigabases of sequencing data and approximately 93 million unique TCR sequences were included in an early release covering roughly 600 HLA-typed donors. The study aimed to test whether cataloging public T cell receptors could reveal signatures of past pathogen exposure. The study used immunosequencing to profile the T cell repertoires of approximately 630 subjects and linked those repertoires to cytomegalovirus serostatus. Among about 410 genotyped donors of the cohort, an average of around 250,000 unique TCR beta nucleotide sequences was sequenced per donor, of which 15% to 20% were non-productive. HLA typing covered class I and class II loci at four-digit resolution. Because of strong linkage in the cohort, 4 to 6 DR-DQ haplotypes were treated as single units for association and clustering. Donor age, sex, ethnicity and CMV serostatus were compiled together with the repertoire data. A later genetic analysis used genome-wide SNP genotypes for about 65% of the 666 donors, treating that subset as a discovery cohort. Of the roughly 400 genotyped donors, over 80% were placed in the genetic ancestry cluster associated with self-reported Caucasian donors. Besides the first cohort of roughly 700 subjects, a separate validation cohort made up of about 120 different subjects was used. A later analysis re-analyzed previously published TCR beta repertoires from 666 donors and added high-resolution HLA genotyping to study TCR occurrence patterns. To decide whether each TCR beta V gene segment behaved as functional or pseudogenic, an earlier analysis of some 540 of the donors relied on high-throughput TCR beta sequencing. The study combined high-throughput TCR immunosequencing, statistical association of individual TCRs with disease status, and machine learning to predict cytomegalovirus infection status. In the later analysis, no new phenotypic data were used to find candidate immune exposures; instead, reliance was placed on TCR beta sequences and their occurrence across donors. Typing coverage varied by locus: about 620-640 donors for A, B, C, DRB1 and DQB1; roughly 560 for DQA1; approximately 570 for DPA1; some 470 for DPB1. Summary of the overall study and its limitations: Linkage disequilibrium might explain the correlated functional status among segregating V segments, but an unknown experimental factor could not be excluded. It was suggested by the authors that the approach could potentially be generalized to other disease states and immunological phenotypes. At a false discovery rate of 0.05, a later analysis linked 16,951 TCR beta sequences to specific HLA alleles. The study listed 150 to 200 TCR beta chains as associated with cytomegalovirus. Compared with the approximately 670-donor mean, donors in an Asian-associated ancestry cluster had fewer N-insertions in productive TCRs, according to a later genetic analysis. The classifier was reported to diagnose cytomegalovirus status with high specificity and sensitivity in both the original and validation cohorts. An association between a missense DCLRE1C variant and V-gene and J-gene trimming of TCR beta chains was found in a later genetic analysis and replicated in an independent cohort. In an earlier analysis of around 500 of the donors, most TCR beta V segments appeared in productive rearrangements about 87% or about 30% of the time, broadly matching IMGT annotations. A cluster of highly shared sequence variants was judged likely to represent a technical artifact of the sequencing pipeline. Across donors, most TCR sequences were observed very rarely, whereas some public TCRs were present in many individuals. Presence/absence analyses assumed roughly uniform sequencing depth across donors, an assumption that may not hold. Over 15 rarely observed V segments, including chromosome 9 orphons, were excluded from the earlier analysis of approximately 600 of the donors because counts were too low. In a later analysis, HLA-associated TCR beta chains showed more clonal expansion and lower generation probabilities than non-associated chains that were equally common. In a later analysis, most CMV-associated TCR beta chains were found to appear HLA-restricted, with HLA associations seemingly driven largely by CMV exposure. When HLA alleles, especially DR and DQ, strongly co-occurred, attributing TCR associations to individual alleles was difficult. A few of the identified cytomegalovirus-associated TCR beta chains were confirmed in vitro to be specific for cytomegalovirus antigens. In a later analysis, several top co-occurrence clusters were reported to appear linked to parvovirus B19, influenza, CMV and Epstein-Barr virus. According to a later analysis, TCR association rates differed among HLA loci, with DRB1 alleles showing the most associated TCRs and HLA-C alleles showing the fewest. Because some donors lacked HLA typing at each locus, the association tests relied only on the typed subset. A further reported finding was that TCR beta sequences accurately predicted the HLA-A and HLA-B alleles for most subjects in the first cohort. Only TCR beta chains were sequenced in this cohort, and the absence of alpha or paired-chain data limited detectable features. CMV serostatus was the only immune exposure information available for the cohort. The 87-base-pair reads could not distinguish some IMGT-functional V segments, including TRBV6-2 and TRBV6-3, so those segments were excluded.

Trimmed from V: 4 bases; trimmed from J: 8 bases; junction bases lacking a gene match: 8. Measured from the cysteine to the phenylalanine, the CDR3 is 15 residues long. Solely the CDR3 DNA is kept, with 45 bases framed from the first base. CDR1 and CDR2, looked up from the germline V gene, are MDHEN and SYDVKM. In the case of this clone: Its specific antigen is unknown.

The library was generated by the immunoSEQ multiplex PCR assay. For the multiplex PCR, a mixture combining 60 forward primers for TCR Vbeta segments and 13 reverse primers for TCR Jbeta segments was used. Amplification of the CDR3 region of rearranged TCR beta genes was performed with a multiplex PCR assay on genomic DNA. The amplified TCR beta libraries were sequenced on the Illumina HiSeq System as 87-base-pair reads. Under the source paper's analysis protocol: A later analysis tallied around 82 million unique TCR beta chains across the 700 or so repertoires, and approximately 11 million of those chains were shared by two or more donors. Raw reads were error-corrected and collapsed into unique sequences by a nearest-neighbor algorithm in which closely related sequences were merged to remove PCR and sequencing errors. Alignment of CDR3 sequences to IMGT reference sequences was used to assign V, D and J gene segments. For a sequence to be retained, a match of at least six nucleotides to both a V gene segment and a J gene segment was required. A rearrangement was called productive if the CDR3 had no stop codons and remained in frame with V and J, and every other rearrangement was called non-productive. CDR3 was defined by IMGT convention, running from the second conserved V-encoded cysteine to the conserved J-encoded phenylalanine. The earlier analysis of about 620 of the donors excluded sequences that lacked an unambiguous match to a single V gene segment. An earlier analysis of a few hundred of the donors called V segments functional above 56.7% productive rearrangements and segregating when the between-donor standard deviation exceeded 5%. A statistical classification framework was built for diagnosing cytomegalovirus status from the catalog of TCR beta chain sequences. In a later analysis, TCR nucleotide sequences were compared against IMGT/GENE-DB human TR gene sequences so that V and J genes could be assigned. A later analysis assigned CDR3 sequences and most-parsimonious VDJ recombination scenarios with the TCRdist pipeline. In a later analysis, each TCR beta chain was defined by its CDR3 amino acid sequence together with its V-gene family, and reads without a unique V-gene family were excluded. As a way to deal with suspected cross-contamination and a sequencing artifact, a later analysis dropped more than 500 nucleotide sequences that were highly shared and had low generation probability. For each public chain, a later analysis derived a clonal expansion index from normalized ranks of inferred template counts within each repertoire. In a later analysis, generation probabilities were computed with a VDJ recombination model fitted to out-of-frame rearrangements, and the resulting probabilities were checked against IGoR. In a later analysis, hypergeometric tests were used to score TCR-TCR, TCR-HLA and TCR-CMV co-occurrence, with a repertoire-size bias correction applied to TCR pairs. False discovery rates were estimated in a later analysis by permuting HLA or CMV assignments 20 times. In a later analysis, co-occurring TCRs were grouped using DBSCAN, with TCRdist sequence similarity added in when clustering inside HLA-allele-positive subsets. Co-occurrence clustering excluded repertoires with fewer than 30,000 or more than 120,000 public chains, plus five with anomalous nucleotide sharing. TCRdb took over this immuneACCESS table, retaining in-frame rearrangements with V and J assigned. Such tables are incomplete; in checked studies, under half of the missing clones stem from an unresolved V gene, and the remainder is unexplained. V, J and clone size are those of that table, while D and trimming were read from the DNA. The table for this sample lists approximately 52,000 clones. The top ten hold around 10% of the sample.

The cohort comprised approximately 700 healthy bone marrow donors. At the time of sampling, every cohort member was nominally healthy, though immune exposures that went unrecorded were likely present. The donor tested CMV seropositive, placing the donor among the 250 to 300 seropositive members of the cohort. A peripheral blood sample was collected from each donor, and TCR beta sequencing was performed on peripheral blood mononuclear cells. The Qiagen DNeasy Blood Extraction Kit was used to extract genomic DNA from the blood cell samples. The sequence links TRBV28 to TRBJ1-2; 12 junctional bases match TRBD1. The sequence was collected from a man aged 50-60 years in good health and CMV-seropositive. Sequences were obtained from PBMCs. The DNA reads as follows: TGTGCCAGCAGTTCGGCCGGGACAGGGGGCGAAGGCTACACCTTC. This translates into CASSSAGTGGEGYTF.